This entry describes one T cell receptor beta chain. The data were obtained in a study of blood T cells in healthy people across ages. Donation came from healthy Caucasian individuals in Russia who were aged about 6 to 95. Together with a sample-barcoded 5' primer, a J-beta primer mix was included in a second PCR lasting about 6 to 12 cycles. TCRdb recomputed calls from the 5' RACE reads with MiXCR, one row per CDR3 protein. The table records hundreds of thousands of distinct CDR3 sequences, around 48% of them present only once. With 1 base removed from V and 7 bases from J, the gap between germline ends came to 20 bases. Germline V gene lookup returns CDR1 MNHEY and CDR2 SVGEGT. This CDR3 has 16 amino acids.

This TCR came from a man aged 30 to 39 in good health. Material for sequencing was blood. The gene calls are TRBV6-2 or TRBV6-3 and TRBJ2-7, with a weak D call TRBD2 (6 bases). This CDR3 is CASSYYRGAGPLEQYF. Written as DNA, the CDR3 is TGTGCCAGCAGTTACTATCGCGGGGCGGGGCCCCTGGAGCAGTACTTC.